This T cell receptor (beta chain) originates from a study of blood T cells in healthy people across ages. In germline, CDR1 is SQVTM, CDR2 ANQGSEA. CDR3 length: 13 residues. The V end lost 4 bases, the J end lost 7 bases, and 14 bases lay between the germline ends. Then a second PCR, running roughly 7 to 11 cycles, was carried out with a sample-barcoded 5' primer and a J-beta primer mix. Each CDR3 protein gets one entry after TCRdb re-called the 5' RACE reads with MiXCR. The table includes under 800,000 distinct CDR3 sequences, roughly 43% detected once. This TCR was recovered from an older woman in good health. What was sequenced was blood. V is TRBV29-1 and J is TRBJ1-5; D is unclear. The CDR3, as DNA: TGCAGCGTTGGAATGGAGCTGGAACAGCCCCAGCATTTT. It codes for CSVGMELEQPQHF.